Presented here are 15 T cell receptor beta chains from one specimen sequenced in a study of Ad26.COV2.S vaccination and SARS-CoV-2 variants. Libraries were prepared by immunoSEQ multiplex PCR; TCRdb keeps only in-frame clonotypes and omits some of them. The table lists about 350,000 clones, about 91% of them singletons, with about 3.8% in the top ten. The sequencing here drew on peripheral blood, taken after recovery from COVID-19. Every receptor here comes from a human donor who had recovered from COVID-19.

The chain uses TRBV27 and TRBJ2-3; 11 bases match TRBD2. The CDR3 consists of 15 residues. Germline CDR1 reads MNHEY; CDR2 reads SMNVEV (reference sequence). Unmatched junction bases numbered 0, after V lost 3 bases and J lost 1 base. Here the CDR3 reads CASSFSGGGTDTQYF. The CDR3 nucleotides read TGTGCCAGCAGTTTTAGCGGGGGGGGCACAGATACGCAGTATTTT.

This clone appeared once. CDR3 DNA sequence: TGTGCCAGCAGTGACCCGGAGTCTGTACTGAAAGCTTTCTTT. This translates into CASSDPESVLKAFF. The chain is built from TRBV2 and TRBJ1-1; no firm D call. With 3 bases removed from V and 9 bases from J, the gap between germline ends came to 17 bases. Germline V gives CDR1 SNHLY, CDR2 FYNNEI. CDR3 length: 14 amino acids.

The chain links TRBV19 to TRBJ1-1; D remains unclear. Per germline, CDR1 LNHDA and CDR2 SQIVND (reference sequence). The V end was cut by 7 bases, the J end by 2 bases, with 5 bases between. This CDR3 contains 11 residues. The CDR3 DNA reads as TGTGCCAGTATGGTCAACACTGAAGCTTTCTTT. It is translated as CASMVNTEAFF.

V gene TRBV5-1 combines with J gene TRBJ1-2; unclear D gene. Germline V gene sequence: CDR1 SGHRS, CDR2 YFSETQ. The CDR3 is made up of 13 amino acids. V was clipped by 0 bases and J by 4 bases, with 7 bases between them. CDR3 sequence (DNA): TGCGCCAGCAGCTTGGCACAGCCCTATGGCTACACCTTC. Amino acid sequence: CASSLAQPYGYTF. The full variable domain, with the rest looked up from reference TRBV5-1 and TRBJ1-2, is KAGVTQTPRYLIKTRGQQVTLSCSPISGHRSVSWYQQTPGQGLQFLFEYFSETQRNKGNFPGRFSGRQFSNSRSEMNVSTLELGDSALYLCASSLAQPYGYTFGSGTRLTVV.

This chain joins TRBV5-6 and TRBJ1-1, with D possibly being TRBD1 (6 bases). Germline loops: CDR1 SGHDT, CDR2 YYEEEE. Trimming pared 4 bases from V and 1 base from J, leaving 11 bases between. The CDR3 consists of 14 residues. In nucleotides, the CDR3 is TGTGCCAGCAGCCCCGGACAGACGAACACTGAAGCTTTCTTT. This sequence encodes CASSPGQTNTEAFF.

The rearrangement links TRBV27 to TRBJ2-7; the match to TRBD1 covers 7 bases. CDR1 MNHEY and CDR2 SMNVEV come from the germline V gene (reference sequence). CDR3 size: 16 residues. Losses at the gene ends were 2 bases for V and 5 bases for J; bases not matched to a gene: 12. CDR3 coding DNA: TGTGCCAGCAGTTTAATACCGGGACAGCCGTCGAACGAGCAGTACTTC. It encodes CASSLIPGQPSNEQYF.

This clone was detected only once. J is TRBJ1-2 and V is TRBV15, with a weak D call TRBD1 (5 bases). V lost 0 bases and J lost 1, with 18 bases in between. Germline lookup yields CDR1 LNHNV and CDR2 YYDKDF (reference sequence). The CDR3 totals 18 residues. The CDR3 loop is CATSRDWTRRSGNYGYTF. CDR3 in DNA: TGTGCCACCAGCAGAGATTGGACAAGACGTAGTGGTAACTATGGCTACACCTTC.

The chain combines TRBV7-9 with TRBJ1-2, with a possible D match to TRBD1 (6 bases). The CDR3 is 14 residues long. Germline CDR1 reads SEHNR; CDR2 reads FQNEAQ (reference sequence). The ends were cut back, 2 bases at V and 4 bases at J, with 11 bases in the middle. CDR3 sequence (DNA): TGTGCCAGCAGCTTACGGACAGAAGCCTATGGCTACACCTTC. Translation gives CASSLRTEAYGYTF.

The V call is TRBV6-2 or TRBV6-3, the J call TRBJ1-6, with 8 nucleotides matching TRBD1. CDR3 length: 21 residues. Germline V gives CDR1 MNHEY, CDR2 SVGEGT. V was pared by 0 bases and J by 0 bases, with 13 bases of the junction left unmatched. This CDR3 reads CASSYSNLVTGASSYNSPLHF. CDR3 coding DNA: TGTGCCAGCAGTTACTCGAATCTTGTGACAGGGGCGAGCTCCTATAATTCACCCCTCCACTTT.

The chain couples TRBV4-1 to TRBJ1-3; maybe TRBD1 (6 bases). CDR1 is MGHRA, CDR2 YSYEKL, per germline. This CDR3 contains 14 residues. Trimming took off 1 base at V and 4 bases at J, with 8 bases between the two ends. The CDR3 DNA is TGCGCCAGCAGCCAAGCAGGGGTCGGAAACACCATATATTTT. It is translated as CASSQAGVGNTIYF.

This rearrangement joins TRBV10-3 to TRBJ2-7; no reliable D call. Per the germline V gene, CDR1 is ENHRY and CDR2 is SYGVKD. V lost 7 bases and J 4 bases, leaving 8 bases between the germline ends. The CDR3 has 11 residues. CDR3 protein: CAIMSDYEQYF. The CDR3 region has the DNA TGTGCCATCATGTCGGATTACGAGCAGTACTTC.

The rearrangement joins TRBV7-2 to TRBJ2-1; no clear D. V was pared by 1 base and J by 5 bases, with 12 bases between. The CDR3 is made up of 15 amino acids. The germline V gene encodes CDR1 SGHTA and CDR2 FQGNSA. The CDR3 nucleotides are TGTGCCAGCAGCTTAGGGTCGGCAGGCAACAATGAGCAGTTCTTC. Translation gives CASSLGSAGNNEQFF.

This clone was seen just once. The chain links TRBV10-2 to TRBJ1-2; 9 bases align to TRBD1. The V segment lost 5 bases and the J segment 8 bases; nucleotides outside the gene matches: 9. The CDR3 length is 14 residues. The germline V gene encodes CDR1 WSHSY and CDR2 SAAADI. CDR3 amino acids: CASSPTGGWIGYTF. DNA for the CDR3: TGCGCCAGCAGTCCCACAGGGGGCTGGATCGGCTACACCTTC.

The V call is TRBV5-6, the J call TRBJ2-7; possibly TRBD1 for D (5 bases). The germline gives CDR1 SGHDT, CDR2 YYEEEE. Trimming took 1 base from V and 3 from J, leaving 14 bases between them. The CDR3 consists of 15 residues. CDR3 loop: CASSLIGVRVYEQYF. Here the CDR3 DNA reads TGTGCCAGCAGCTTGATAGGGGTCAGGGTCTACGAGCAGTACTTC.

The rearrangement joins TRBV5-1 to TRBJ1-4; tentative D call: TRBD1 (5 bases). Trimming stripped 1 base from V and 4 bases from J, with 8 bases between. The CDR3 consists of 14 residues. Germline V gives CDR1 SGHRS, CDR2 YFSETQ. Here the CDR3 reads CASSLTRGNEKLFF. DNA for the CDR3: TGCGCCAGCAGCTTGACAAGGGGTAATGAAAAACTGTTTTTT.